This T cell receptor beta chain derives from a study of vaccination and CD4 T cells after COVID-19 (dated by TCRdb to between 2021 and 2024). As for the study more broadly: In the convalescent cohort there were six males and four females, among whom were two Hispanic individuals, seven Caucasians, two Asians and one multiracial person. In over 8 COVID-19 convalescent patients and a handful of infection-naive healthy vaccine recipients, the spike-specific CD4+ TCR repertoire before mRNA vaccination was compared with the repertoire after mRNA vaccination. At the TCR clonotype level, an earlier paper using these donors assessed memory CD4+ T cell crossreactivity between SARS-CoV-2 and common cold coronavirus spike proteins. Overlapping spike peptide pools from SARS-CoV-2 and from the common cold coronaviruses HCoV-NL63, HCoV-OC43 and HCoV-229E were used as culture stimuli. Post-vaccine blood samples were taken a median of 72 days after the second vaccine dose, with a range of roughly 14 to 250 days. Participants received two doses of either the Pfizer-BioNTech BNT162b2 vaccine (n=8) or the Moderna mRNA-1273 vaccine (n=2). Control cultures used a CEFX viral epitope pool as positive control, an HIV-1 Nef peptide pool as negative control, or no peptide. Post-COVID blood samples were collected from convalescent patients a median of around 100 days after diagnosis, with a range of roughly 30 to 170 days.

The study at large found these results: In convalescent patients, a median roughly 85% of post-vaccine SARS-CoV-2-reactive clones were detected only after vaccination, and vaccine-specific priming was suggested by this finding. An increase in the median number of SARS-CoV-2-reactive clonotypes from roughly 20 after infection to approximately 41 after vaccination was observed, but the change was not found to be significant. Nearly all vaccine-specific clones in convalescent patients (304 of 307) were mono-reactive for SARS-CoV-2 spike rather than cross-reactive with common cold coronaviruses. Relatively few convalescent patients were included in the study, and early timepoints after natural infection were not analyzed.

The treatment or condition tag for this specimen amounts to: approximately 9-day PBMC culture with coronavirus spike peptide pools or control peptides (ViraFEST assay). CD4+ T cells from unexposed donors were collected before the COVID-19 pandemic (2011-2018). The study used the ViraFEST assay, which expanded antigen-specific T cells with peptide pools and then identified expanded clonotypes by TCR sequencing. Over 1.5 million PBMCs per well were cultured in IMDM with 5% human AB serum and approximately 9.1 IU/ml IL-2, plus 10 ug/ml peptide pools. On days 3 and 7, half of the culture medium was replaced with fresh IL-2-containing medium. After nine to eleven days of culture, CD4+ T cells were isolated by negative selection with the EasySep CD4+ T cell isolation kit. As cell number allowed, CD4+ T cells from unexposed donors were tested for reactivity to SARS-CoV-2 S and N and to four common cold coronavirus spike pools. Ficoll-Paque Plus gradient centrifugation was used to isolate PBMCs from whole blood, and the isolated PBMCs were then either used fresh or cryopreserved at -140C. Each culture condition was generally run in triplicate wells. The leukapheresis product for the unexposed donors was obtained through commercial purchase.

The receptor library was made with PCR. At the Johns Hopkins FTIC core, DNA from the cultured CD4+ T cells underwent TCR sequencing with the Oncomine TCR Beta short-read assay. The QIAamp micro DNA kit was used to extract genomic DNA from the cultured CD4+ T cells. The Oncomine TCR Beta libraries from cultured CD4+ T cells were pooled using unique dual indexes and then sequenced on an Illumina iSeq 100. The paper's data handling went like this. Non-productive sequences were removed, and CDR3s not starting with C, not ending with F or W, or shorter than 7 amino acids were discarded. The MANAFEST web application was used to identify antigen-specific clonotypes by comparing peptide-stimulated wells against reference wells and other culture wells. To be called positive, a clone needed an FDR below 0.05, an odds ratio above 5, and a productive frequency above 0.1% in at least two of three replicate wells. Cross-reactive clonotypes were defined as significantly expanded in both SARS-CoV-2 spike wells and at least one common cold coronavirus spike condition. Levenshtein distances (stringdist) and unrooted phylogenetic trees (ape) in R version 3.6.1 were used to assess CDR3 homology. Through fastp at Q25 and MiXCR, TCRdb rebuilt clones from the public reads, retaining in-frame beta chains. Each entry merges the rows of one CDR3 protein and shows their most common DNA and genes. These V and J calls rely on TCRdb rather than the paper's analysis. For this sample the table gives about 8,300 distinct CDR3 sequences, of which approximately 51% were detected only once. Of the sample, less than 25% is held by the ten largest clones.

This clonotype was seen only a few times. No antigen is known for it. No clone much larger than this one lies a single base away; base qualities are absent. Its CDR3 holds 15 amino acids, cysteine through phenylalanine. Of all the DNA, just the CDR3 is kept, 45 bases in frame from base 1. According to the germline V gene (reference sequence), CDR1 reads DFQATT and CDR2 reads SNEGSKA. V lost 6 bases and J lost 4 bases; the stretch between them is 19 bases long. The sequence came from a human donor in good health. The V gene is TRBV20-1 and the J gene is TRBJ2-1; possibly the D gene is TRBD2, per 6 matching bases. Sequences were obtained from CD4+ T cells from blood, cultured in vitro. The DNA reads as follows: TGCAGTGCAGCCGTCGTAGCGGCGCAATACAATGAGCAGTTCTTC. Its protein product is CSAAVVAAQYNEQFF.